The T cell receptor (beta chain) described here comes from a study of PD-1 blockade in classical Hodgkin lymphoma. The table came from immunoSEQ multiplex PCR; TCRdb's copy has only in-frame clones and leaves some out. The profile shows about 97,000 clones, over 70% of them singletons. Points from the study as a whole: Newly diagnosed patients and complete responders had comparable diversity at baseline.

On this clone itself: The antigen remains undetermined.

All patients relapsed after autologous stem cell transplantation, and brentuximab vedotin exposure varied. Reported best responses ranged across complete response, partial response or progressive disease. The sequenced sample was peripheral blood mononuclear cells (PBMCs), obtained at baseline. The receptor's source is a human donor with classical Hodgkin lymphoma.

CDR3: CASSFAAAGDEQFF. DNA for the CDR3: TGTGCCAGCAGCTTTGCCGCGGCGGGAGATGAGCAGTTCTTC. The gene calls are TRBV11-3 and TRBJ2-1; 7 positions match TRBD2. This CDR3 is built from 14 residues. The V segment lost 3 bases and the J segment 8 bases; nucleotides outside the gene matches: 7. CDR1 and CDR2 from the germline V gene are SGHNT and YENEEA.